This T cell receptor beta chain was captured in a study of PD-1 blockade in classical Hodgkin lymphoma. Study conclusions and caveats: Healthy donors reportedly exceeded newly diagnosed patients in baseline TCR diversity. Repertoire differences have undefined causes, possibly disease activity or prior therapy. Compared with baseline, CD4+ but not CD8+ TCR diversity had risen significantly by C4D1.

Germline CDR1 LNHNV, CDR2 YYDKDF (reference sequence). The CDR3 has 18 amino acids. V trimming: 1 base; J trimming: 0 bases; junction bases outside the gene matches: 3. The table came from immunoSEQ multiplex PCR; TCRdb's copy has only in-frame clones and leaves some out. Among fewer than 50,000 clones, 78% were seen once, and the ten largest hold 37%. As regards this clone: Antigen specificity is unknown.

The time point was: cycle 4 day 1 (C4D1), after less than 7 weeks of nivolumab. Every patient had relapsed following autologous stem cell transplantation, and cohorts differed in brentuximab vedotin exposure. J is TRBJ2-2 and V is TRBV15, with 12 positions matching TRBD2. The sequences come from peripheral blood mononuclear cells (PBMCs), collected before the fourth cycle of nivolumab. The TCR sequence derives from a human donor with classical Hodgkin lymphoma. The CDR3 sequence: CATSRGLAGDANTGELFF. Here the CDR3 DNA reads TGTGCCACCAGCAGAGGACTAGCGGGGGATGCGAACACCGGGGAGCTGTTTTTT.